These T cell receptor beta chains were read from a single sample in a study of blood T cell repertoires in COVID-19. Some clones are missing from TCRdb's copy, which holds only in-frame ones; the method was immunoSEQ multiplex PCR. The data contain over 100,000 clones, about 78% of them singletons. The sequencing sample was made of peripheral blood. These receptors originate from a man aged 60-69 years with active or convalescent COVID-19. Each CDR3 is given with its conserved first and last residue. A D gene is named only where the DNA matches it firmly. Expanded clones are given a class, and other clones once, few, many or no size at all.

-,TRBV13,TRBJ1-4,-,CASSRREGKEKLFF,TGTGCCAGCAGCCGCAGGGAGGGTAAGGAAAAACTGTTTTTT
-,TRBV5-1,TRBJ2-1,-,CASSPDKASYNEQFF,TGCGCCAGCAGCCCCGACAAAGCCTCCTACAATGAGCAGTTCTTC
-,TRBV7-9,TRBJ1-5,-,CASAPFASGPQHF,TGTGCCAGCGCCCCCTTCGCCTCGGGTCCCCAGCATTTT
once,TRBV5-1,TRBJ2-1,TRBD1,CASSLTGEASYNEQFF,TGCGCCAGCAGCTTGACAGGGGAAGCTTCCTACAATGAGCAGTTCTTC
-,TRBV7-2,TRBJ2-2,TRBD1,CAASRDRINTGELFF,TGTGCCGCCTCGAGGGACAGGATAAACACCGGGGAGCTGTTTTTT
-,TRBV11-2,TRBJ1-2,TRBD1,CASSLANRGPSYGYTF,TGTGCCAGCAGCTTAGCTAACAGGGGGCCGAGCTATGGCTACACCTTC
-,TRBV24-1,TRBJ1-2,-,CATSDLRGGYYGYTF,TGTGCCACCAGTGACCTCCGGGGGGGGTACTATGGCTACACCTTC
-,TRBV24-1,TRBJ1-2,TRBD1,CATSDPGTGTANYGYTF,TGTGCCACCAGTGATCCAGGAACCGGGACAGCCAACTATGGCTACACCTTC
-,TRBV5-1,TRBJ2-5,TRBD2,CASSPSGRILETQYF,TGCGCCAGCAGTCCTAGCGGGAGAATATTAGAGACCCAGTACTTC
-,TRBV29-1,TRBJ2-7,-,CSVESGSYEQYF,TGCAGCGTTGAGAGCGGCTCCTACGAGCAGTACTTC
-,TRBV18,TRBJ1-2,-,CASSLDRSSYGYTF,TGTGCCAGCTCACTAGACAGGTCTTCCTATGGCTACACCTTC
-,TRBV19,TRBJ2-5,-,CASAPGQSYQETQYF,TGTGCCAGCGCGCCCGGACAGTCATACCAAGAGACCCAGTACTTC
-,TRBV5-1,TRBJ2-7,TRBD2,CASRPTGTSAGEQYF,TGCGCCAGCAGACCCACCGGGACTAGCGCGGGGGAGCAGTACTTC
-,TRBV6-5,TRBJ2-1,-,CASSLPRDEQFF,TGTGCCAGCTCCCTCCCGCGCGATGAGCAGTTCTTC
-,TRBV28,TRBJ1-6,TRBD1,CASQTGVPSPLHF,TGTGCCAGTCAGACAGGGGTACCTTCACCCCTCCACTTT
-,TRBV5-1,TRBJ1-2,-,CASSLERTDGYTF,TGCGCCAGCAGCTTGGAACGGACAGATGGCTACACCTTC
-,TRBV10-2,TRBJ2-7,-,CASSAVNYEQYF,TGCGCCAGCAGTGCGGTTAACTACGAGCAGTACTTC
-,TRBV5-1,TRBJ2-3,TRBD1,CASSFGQGNTDTQYF,TGCGCCAGCAGCTTCGGACAGGGTAACACAGATACGCAGTATTTT
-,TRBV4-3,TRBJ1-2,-,CASSQDQRSTSGGYTF,TGCGCCAGCAGCCAAGATCAGAGGTCAACCTCCGGAGGCTACACCTTC
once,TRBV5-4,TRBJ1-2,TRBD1,CASSLQGADGYTF,TGTGCCAGCAGCTTACAGGGGGCAGATGGCTACACCTTC
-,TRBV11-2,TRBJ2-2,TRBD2,CASSLLGLASTGELFF,TGTGCCAGCAGCCTCTTAGGACTAGCGTCTACCGGGGAGCTGTTTTTT
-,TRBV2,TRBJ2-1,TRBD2,CASRSGRAFEQFF,TGTGCCAGCCGAAGCGGGAGGGCCTTTGAGCAGTTCTTC
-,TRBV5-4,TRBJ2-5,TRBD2,CASSTPGLQETQYF,TGTGCCAGCAGCACTCCGGGACTACAAGAGACCCAGTACTTC
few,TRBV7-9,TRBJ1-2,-,CASSLATNYGYTF,TGTGCCAGCAGCTTAGCTACTAACTATGGCTACACCTTC
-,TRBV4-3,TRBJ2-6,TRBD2,CASSQDGGTPGLLTPGANVLTF,TGCGCCAGCAGCCAAGACGGGGGGACCCCGGGACTCCTCACCCCCGGGGCCAACGTCCTGACTTTC
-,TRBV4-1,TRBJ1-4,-,CASSHFGAVSNEKLFF,TGCGCCAGCAGCCATTTTGGGGCGGTTTCTAATGAAAAACTGTTTTTT
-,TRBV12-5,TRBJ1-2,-,CASGSAPGGYTF,TGTGCTAGTGGGTCTGCCCCGGGAGGCTACACCTTC
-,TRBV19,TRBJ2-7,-,CASSIALSYEQYF,TGTGCCAGTAGTATAGCTCTTTCCTACGAGCAGTACTTC